What follows are 11 T cell receptor beta chains derived from one specimen sequenced in a study of blood T cell repertoires in COVID-19. Some clones are missing from TCRdb's copy, which holds only in-frame ones; the method was immunoSEQ multiplex PCR. The sample has roughly 500,000 clones, approximately 87% seen once; the top ten hold approximately 1.8%. Sequenced material: PBMCs or T cells enriched from blood (not recorded which). These receptors originate from a woman aged 40 to 50 who had recovered from COVID-19.

The V and J genes are TRBV6-5 and TRBJ1-1; TRBD1 matches at 10 bases. This CDR3 spans 13 amino acids. V shed 5 bases and J 12 bases; nucleotides not matched to a gene: 9. Germline V gives CDR1 MNHEY, CDR2 SVGAGI. Here the CDR3 DNA reads TGTGCCAGCAGTAAAACCGGGACAGGGGTAACTTTCTTT. This gives the protein CASSKTGTGVTFF.

The genes are TRBV7-2 and TRBJ2-7; the D gene is possibly TRBD1 (5 bases). The V end lost 1 base, the J end lost 2 bases, and 12 bases lay between the germline ends. The CDR3 spans 15 residues. CDR1 is SGHTA and CDR2 is FQGNSA in the germline V gene. CDR3 loop: CASSLGTLTTYEQYF. CDR3 bases: TGTGCCAGCAGCTTAGGGACACTGACGACCTACGAGCAGTACTTC. The full variable domain, in which reference TRBV7-2 and TRBJ2-7 provide the parts outside the CDR3, is GAGVSQSPSNKVTEKGKDVELRCDPISGHTALYWYRQSLGQGLEFLIYFQGNSAPDKSGLPSDRFSAERTGGSVSTLTIQRTQQEDSAVYLCASSLGTLTTYEQYFGPGTRLTVT.

This rearrangement joins TRBV5-1 to TRBJ1-2, with D possibly matching TRBD1 (5 bases). V lost 3 bases and J 3 bases, leaving 9 bases between the germline ends. The CDR3 is made up of 13 amino acids. Germline V CDR1 and CDR2: SGHRS, YFSETQ. Here the CDR3 DNA reads TGCGCCAGCAGCTCGGGACTAGACTATGGCTACACCTTC. Translation: CASSSGLDYGYTF.

The V call is TRBV11-2, the J call TRBJ2-7; perhaps TRBD1 as D (5 bases). CDR3 length: 14 residues. V was pared by 5 bases and J by 2 bases, with 13 bases between. Germline CDR1 is SGHAT and CDR2 is FQNNGV. CDR3 nucleotides: TGTGCCAGCAGCCCACAACAGGTTACCTACGAGCAGTACTTC. This gives the protein CASSPQQVTYEQYF. The full variable domain, rest sourced from reference TRBV11-2 and TRBJ2-7, is EAGVAQSPRYKIIEKRQSVAFWCNPISGHATLYWYQQILGQGPKLLIQFQNNGVVDDSQLPKDRFSAERLKGVDSTLKIQPAKLEDSAVYLCASSPQQVTYEQYFGPGTRLTVT.

The genes are TRBV7-9 and TRBJ2-2; a possible D gene is TRBD2 (5 bases). Trimming pared 5 bases from V and 6 bases from J, leaving 22 bases between. Germline-derived CDR1 and CDR2 are SEHNR and FQNEAQ (reference sequence). CDR3 length: 17 residues. The CDR3: CASSGRTAQFFAGELFF. CDR3 nucleotide sequence: TGTGCCAGCAGCGGGCGGACTGCCCAATTTTTCGCCGGGGAGCTGTTTTTT.

The chain couples TRBV28 to TRBJ2-1; 9 positions match TRBD2. The CDR3 sequence is 15 residues long. Germline values: CDR1 MDHEN, CDR2 SYDVKM. V trimming: 6 bases; J trimming: 4 bases; junction bases outside the gene matches: 7. CDR3 sequence: CASRPGTSFYNEQFF. DNA of the CDR3: TGTGCCAGCAGACCCGGGACTAGCTTTTACAATGAGCAGTTCTTC.

The V gene is TRBV6-2 or TRBV6-3, the J gene TRBJ2-7, with 11 bases fitting TRBD2. After removal of 5 bases from V and 3 bases from J, the junction contained 6 bases not matched to a gene. The germline V gene has CDR1 MNHEY and CDR2 SVGEGT. This CDR3 contains 15 residues. Written as DNA, the CDR3 is TGTGCCAGCAGTCTTACTAGCGGGAGAGGCTACGAGCAGTACTTC. Translation gives CASSLTSGRGYEQYF.

The chain is built from TRBV27 and TRBJ1-1, with no clear D. Trimming stripped 3 bases from V and 0 bases from J, with 14 bases between. The CDR3 contains 16 residues. CDR1 and CDR2 (germline): MNHEY, SMNVEV (reference sequence). The CDR3 is CASSFGKGGMNTEAFF. CDR3 DNA sequence: TGTGCCAGCAGTTTTGGGAAGGGAGGGATGAACACTGAAGCTTTCTTT.

The chain uses TRBV24-1 and TRBJ2-1, with 8 bases lining up with TRBD2. Germline V gives CDR1 KGHDR, CDR2 SFDVKD. Trimming cost V 3 bases and J 8 bases; bases outside gene matches: 11. The CDR3 spans 16 residues. CDR3 bases: TGTGCCACCAGTGATCCGAGCGGGAGCGTCTGGGATGAGCAGTTCTTC. Its protein is CATSDPSGSVWDEQFF.

The V gene is TRBV7-9, the J gene TRBJ1-4; perhaps TRBD1 as D (6 bases). Trimming stripped 5 bases from V and 1 base from J, with 11 bases between. Per germline, CDR1 SEHNR and CDR2 FQNEAQ (reference sequence). CDR3 length: 15 amino acids. CDR3 nucleotides: TGTGCCAGCAGCCGACAGGCCGGAACTAATGAAAAACTGTTTTTT. It translates to CASSRQAGTNEKLFF.

V is TRBV19 and J is TRBJ1-5; D unclear. The CDR3 is made up of 14 amino acids. V was shortened by 7 bases and J by 7 bases, with 17 bases between the two germline ends. The germline V gene encodes CDR1 LNHDA and CDR2 SQIVND (reference sequence). CDR3 loop: CASTPLRAGQPQHF. DNA of the CDR3: TGTGCCAGTACCCCTTTGAGGGCGGGGCAGCCCCAGCATTTT.